The 7 T cell receptor beta chains in this list originate from one sample, sequenced in a study of shared clonotypes between healthy human individuals. TCRdb's table, derived via immunoSEQ multiplex PCR, lists solely in-frame clones and lacks some. Of some 1.5 million clones detected, 95% to 99% appear once; the ten largest clones hold 0.45%. Sequences were obtained from naive CD4+ T cells sorted from blood. Subset denoted: CD45RA+ positively selected. Every receptor here comes from a man aged 25 to 40 in good health.

The V call is TRBV5-1, the J call TRBJ1-3, with 9 bases aligning to TRBD1. This CDR3 comprises 18 residues. V shed 4 bases and J 3 bases; nucleotides not matched to a gene: 14. The germline V gene has CDR1 SGHRS and CDR2 YFSETQ. Written as DNA, the CDR3 is TGCGCCAGCAGCACCAACCTCCCGGGACAGGGTGGTGGAAACACCATATATTTT. It is translated as CASSTNLPGQGGGNTIYF.

The chain is built from TRBV19 and TRBJ1-5; the D gene is possibly TRBD1 (5 bases). The V gene's germline CDR1 is LNHDA and CDR2 SQIVND (reference sequence). Trimming removed 5 bases from V and 3 bases from J, with 17 bases in between. The CDR3 length is 16 residues. DNA of the CDR3: TGTGCCAGTAGTCTCCAGTCCCTAGGGGCCAATCAGCCCCAGCATTTT. Its translation: CASSLQSLGANQPQHF. Using reference TRBV19 and TRBJ1-5 for the parts outside the CDR3, the full variable domain is DGGITQSPKYLFRKEGQNVTLSCEQNLNHDAMYWYRQDPGQGLRLIYYSQIVNDFQKGDIAEGYSVSREKKESFPLTVTSAQKNPTAFYLCASSLQSLGANQPQHFGDGTRLSIL.

The rearrangement uses TRBV2 and TRBJ1-1; 8 bases are a match to TRBD1. Per the germline V gene, CDR1 is SNHLY and CDR2 is FYNNEI. V shed 2 bases and J 0 bases; nucleotides not matched to a gene: 5. The CDR3 runs 16 residues. This CDR3 reads CASSERGQEMNTEAFF. The DNA for the CDR3 is TGTGCCAGCAGTGAAAGGGGACAGGAGATGAACACTGAAGCTTTCTTT.

The chain couples TRBV29-1 to TRBJ2-1; 9 nucleotides agree with TRBD2. CDR3 size: 15 residues. Germline V gives CDR1 SQVTM, CDR2 ANQGSEA. The junction had 5 bases not matched to a gene; V was cut back by 4 bases and J by 1 base. The CDR3 DNA is TGCAGCGTTGTGTTGCGGGAGGGTTCCTACAATGAGCAGTTCTTC. Amino acids: CSVVLREGSYNEQFF.

The chain links TRBV6-5 to TRBJ2-7; D not resolved. CDR3 length: 12 residues. Germline V gene data show CDR1 as MNHEY and CDR2 as SVGAGI. Trimming stripped 6 bases from V and 7 bases from J, with 13 bases between. DNA for the CDR3: TGTGCCAGCAGAACTGGCCTGATAGAGCAGTACTTC. This translates into CASRTGLIEQYF.

The table lists this clone with a count of one. This chain connects TRBV7-8 to TRBJ2-7, with D perhaps TRBD1 (6 bases). CDR1 and CDR2 (germline): SGHVS, FQNEAQ. The V end was cut by 6 bases, the J end by 6 bases, with 18 bases between. CDR3 length: 14 amino acids. DNA for the CDR3: TGTGCCAGCAGAACCGAGGGGGTCCCCCTCGAGCAGTACTTC. This codes for CASRTEGVPLEQYF.

This rearrangement joins TRBV29-1 to TRBJ2-7; 11 bases match TRBD2. Germline lookup yields CDR1 SQVTM and CDR2 ANQGSEA. The CDR3 totals 14 residues. V shed 7 bases, J shed 4 bases, and the junction held 9 bases outside the gene matches. This CDR3 reads CSAVALAGGYEQYF. The CDR3 DNA follows: TGCAGCGCCGTTGCCCTAGCGGGAGGATACGAGCAGTACTTC.